The source of this T cell receptor beta chain is a study of T cell changes during pregnancy in multiple sclerosis. Clones were sequenced by immunoSEQ multiplex PCR, and TCRdb holds only the in-frame ones, with some missing. The table records 70,000 or so clones, 90% to 95% of them present only once. The CDR3 extends over 14 amino acids. Germline V CDR1 and CDR2: SQVTM, ANQGSEA. Trimming stripped 6 bases from V and 1 base from J, with 12 bases between. V usage is TRBV29-1 and J usage is TRBJ2-2, with D possibly matching TRBD1 (6 bases). The source is a female donor in good health, enrolled as a control in a pregnancy study. The source material was peripheral blood, sampled in the third trimester of pregnancy. The CDR3 protein is CSVGTGRNTGELFF. The CDR3 bases are TGCAGCGTCGGTACAGGGAGGAACACCGGGGAGCTGTTTTTT.